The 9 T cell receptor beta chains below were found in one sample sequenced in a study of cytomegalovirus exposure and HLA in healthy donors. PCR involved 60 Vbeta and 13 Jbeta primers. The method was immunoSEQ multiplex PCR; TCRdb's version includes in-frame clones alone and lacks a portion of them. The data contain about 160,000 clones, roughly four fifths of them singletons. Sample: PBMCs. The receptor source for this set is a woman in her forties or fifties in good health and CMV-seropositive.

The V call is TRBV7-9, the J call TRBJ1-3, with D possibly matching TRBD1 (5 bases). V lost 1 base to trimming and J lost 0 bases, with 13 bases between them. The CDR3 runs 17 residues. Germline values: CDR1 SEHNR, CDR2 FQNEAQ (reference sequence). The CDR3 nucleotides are TGTGCCAGCAGCTTAGGCCCAGGGACTTCCTCTGGAAACACCATATATTTT. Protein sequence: CASSLGPGTSSGNTIYF.

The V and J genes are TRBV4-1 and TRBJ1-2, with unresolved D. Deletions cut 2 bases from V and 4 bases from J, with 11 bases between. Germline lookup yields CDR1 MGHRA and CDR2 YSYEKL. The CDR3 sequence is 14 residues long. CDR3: CASSQTSGFYGYTF. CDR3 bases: TGCGCCAGCAGCCAAACATCAGGATTCTATGGCTACACCTTC.

The CDR3 DNA reads TGTGCCAGCAGTTGGGGGGGAGGCAATGAGCAGTTCTTC. As protein: CASSWGGGNEQFF. The genes are TRBV6-5 and TRBJ2-1; 7 bases map to TRBD2. The germline gives CDR1 MNHEY, CDR2 SVGAGI. This CDR3 has 13 residues. V shed 4 bases, J shed 6 bases, and the junction held 3 bases outside the gene matches.

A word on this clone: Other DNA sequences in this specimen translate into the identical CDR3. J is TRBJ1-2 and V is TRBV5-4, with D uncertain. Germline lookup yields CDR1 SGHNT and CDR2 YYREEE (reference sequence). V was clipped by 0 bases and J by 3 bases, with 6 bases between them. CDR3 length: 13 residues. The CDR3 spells CASSLVPDYGYTF. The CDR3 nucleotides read TGTGCCAGCAGCTTGGTTCCGGACTATGGCTACACCTTC. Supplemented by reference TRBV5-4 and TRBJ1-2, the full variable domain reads ETGVTQSPTHLIKTRGQQVTLRCSSQSGHNTVSWYQQALGQGPQFIFQYYREEENGRGNFPPRFSGLQFPNYSSELNVNALELDDSALYLCASSLVPDYGYTFGSGTRLTVV.

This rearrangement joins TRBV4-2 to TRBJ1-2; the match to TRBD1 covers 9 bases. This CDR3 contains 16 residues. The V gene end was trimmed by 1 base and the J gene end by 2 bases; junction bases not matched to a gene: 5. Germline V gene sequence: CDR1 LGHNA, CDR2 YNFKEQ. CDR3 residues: CASSQGLDRGNYGYTF. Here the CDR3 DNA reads TGTGCCAGCAGCCAAGGGCTTGACAGGGGGAACTATGGCTACACCTTC.

As DNA, the CDR3 is TGTGCCAGCAGCCAAACAGTGTCGGTGTACAATGAGCAGTTCTTC. This translates into CASSQTVSVYNEQFF. The J gene is TRBJ2-1, the V gene TRBV27, with D uncertain. CDR1 MNHEY and CDR2 SMNVEV come from the germline V gene (reference sequence). The V gene lost 6 bases and the J gene lost 4 bases, with 16 bases spanning the gap. The CDR3 covers 15 residues.

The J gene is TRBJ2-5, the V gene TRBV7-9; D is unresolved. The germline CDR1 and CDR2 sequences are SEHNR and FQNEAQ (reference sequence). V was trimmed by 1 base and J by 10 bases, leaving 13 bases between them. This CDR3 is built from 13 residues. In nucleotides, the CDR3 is TGTGCCAGCAGCTTAGATTCGGAGACCGGCCAGTACTTC. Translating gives CASSLDSETGQYF.

The chain's CDR3 is CASKRQDYTGELFF. In DNA, the CDR3 is TGTGCCAGCAAAAGGCAGGACTACACCGGGGAGCTGTTTTTT. This rearrangement joins TRBV6-5 to TRBJ2-2; tentatively, D is TRBD2 (5 bases). With 7 bases removed from V and 3 bases from J, the gap between germline ends came to 12 bases. The CDR3 sequence is 14 residues long. Germline CDR1 and CDR2: MNHEY and SVGAGI.

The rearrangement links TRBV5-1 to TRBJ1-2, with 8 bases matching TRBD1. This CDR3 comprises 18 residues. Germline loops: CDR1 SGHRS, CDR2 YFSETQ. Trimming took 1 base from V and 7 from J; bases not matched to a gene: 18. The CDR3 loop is CASSLPGLNPDRVRGYTF. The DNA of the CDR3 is TGCGCCAGCAGCTTGCCGGGCTTAAACCCGGACAGGGTGCGTGGCTACACCTTC.